The clone carrying this TCR beta chain was seen once. Its antigen remains unidentified. The targeted sequencing depth was 1 in 200,000 to 1 in 1 million T cells. Clones were sequenced by immunoSEQ multiplex PCR, and TCRdb holds only the in-frame ones, with some missing. This sample has about 330,000 clones; roughly 67% occur once, and the top ten carry 5% to 6.5%. These data are taken from a study of cytotoxic CD8 clonotypes in ibrutinib-treated CLL. Findings of the study overall: With treatment, public clonotypes, which were uncommon, either contracted or remained stable.

Germline lookup yields CDR1 LNHDA and CDR2 SQIVND (reference sequence). Germline trimming cut 10 bases from V and 7 bases from J; bases unmatched to any gene: 5. This CDR3 is 14 amino acids long. The sequence was collected from a human donor with chronic lymphocytic leukemia. The rearrangement uses TRBV19 and TRBJ2-1; 15 nucleotides agree with TRBD2. The source material was PBMCs, sampled after 36 months of ibrutinib treatment. The CDR3 loop reads CATRTSGGVNEQFF. The CDR3 nucleotides read TGTGCCACTAGGACTAGCGGGGGGGTTAATGAGCAGTTCTTC.